The 32 T cell receptor beta chains below all came from one sample that was sequenced in a study of T cells in Graves' hyperthyroidism and ophthalmopathy. RNA transcripts gave rise to amplified TCR beta CDR3 regions. First-round RT-PCR targeting the TCR CDR3 was performed with the HTBI primer set. A single record per CDR3 protein comes from TCRdb applying MiXCR to the multiplex PCR reads. Of 300,000 or so distinct CDR3 sequences listed, approximately 18% are singletons. Sequencing input: blood. These receptors all stem from a woman aged 45-65 years with Graves' hyperthyroidism.

The V gene is TRBV20-1, the J gene TRBJ2-3, with 8 bases identical to TRBD2. Germline values: CDR1 DFQATT, CDR2 SNEGSKA (reference sequence). J gave up 4 bases and V 5 bases, and 8 bases lay outside the gene matches. This CDR3 region has 14 residues. CDR3 coding DNA: TGCAGTGCTGGAGGAGCGGGAGAGTCAGATACGCAGTATTTT. Its protein product is CSAGGAGESDTQYF.

This clonotype turned up a few times. The chain is built from TRBV13 and TRBJ2-7; TRBD2 matches at 14 bases. The CDR3 is made up of 17 amino acids. CDR1 is PRHDT and CDR2 is FYEKMQ in the germline V gene (reference sequence). With V trimmed by 4 bases and J by 6 bases, 11 bases remained unmatched. CDR3 coding DNA: TGTGCCAGCAGCTATTATCTGGGACTAGCGGGAGTCCCCGAGCAGTACTTC. Protein product: CASSYYLGLAGVPEQYF.

This chain uses TRBV6-1 with TRBJ2-7; D remains ambiguous. Trimming shortened V by 8 bases and J by 5 bases, and 10 bases separated the two germline ends. Germline lookup yields CDR1 MNHNS and CDR2 SASEGT. This CDR3 spans 11 amino acids. Here the CDR3 reads CASCNWHEQYF. CDR3 nucleotides: TGTGCCAGCTGCAACTGGCACGAGCAGTACTTC.

V is TRBV6-1 and J is TRBJ2-1, with D perhaps matching TRBD2 (6 bases). The CDR3 contains 15 residues. Germline V gene sequence: CDR1 MNHNS, CDR2 SASEGT. The V and J ends lost 6 bases and 2 bases respectively, with 14 bases between them. CDR3 in DNA: TGTGCCAGCAGCTTCAGGGACTTGGCCTACAATGAGCAGTTCTTC. Its protein is CASSFRDLAYNEQFF.

The chain links TRBV6-1 to TRBJ2-7, with 9 nucleotides matching TRBD1. Unmatched junction bases numbered 11, after V lost 4 bases and J lost 4 bases. The CDR3 totals 16 residues. Germline V CDR1 and CDR2: MNHNS, SASEGT. This chain's CDR3 is CASSGVVTGGKYEQYF. CDR3 in DNA: TGTGCCAGCAGTGGCGTCGTGACAGGGGGTAAATACGAGCAGTACTTC.

V gene TRBV24-1 combines with J gene TRBJ2-7, with D possibly TRBD2 on 5 matching bases. This CDR3 has 18 amino acids. V shed 2 bases and J shed 7 bases, with 26 bases lying between them. CDR1 is KGHDR and CDR2 is SFDVKD in the germline V gene. CDR3 protein: CATSDCPSRAGTTVEQYF. Written as DNA, the CDR3 is TGTGCCACCAGTGATTGCCCCTCGAGGGCGGGTACGACCGTGGAGCAGTACTTC.

This clonotype turned up a few times. For the CDR3, the DNA is TGTGCCAGCAGCTTGTGGGAGGGGGCAGGAGGCTACACCTTC. This codes for CASSLWEGAGGYTF. V and J are TRBV12-3 or TRBV12-4 and TRBJ1-2, with TRBD1 identical over 7 bases. J gave up 8 bases and V 6 bases, and 12 bases lay outside the gene matches. The CDR3 runs 14 residues.

This clonotype came up a few times. The gene calls are TRBV29-1 and TRBJ2-3; D is unclear. Germline CDR1 and CDR2: SQVTM and ANQGSEA. Between the trimmed V and J ends, which lost 3 bases and 1 base, there was a span of 11 bases. This CDR3 comprises 14 residues. CDR3 sequence reads: CSVDTQSRTDTQYF. The CDR3 DNA is TGCAGCGTTGATACTCAGTCCCGCACAGATACGCAGTATTTT.

This clonotype came up many times. J is TRBJ1-4 and V is TRBV28, with 9 nucleotides matching TRBD1. The length of the CDR3 is 15 residues. Per the germline V gene, CDR1 is MDHEN and CDR2 is SYDVKM. The V and J ends lost 4 bases and 8 bases, in that order; junction bases with no gene match: 8. The CDR3 DNA reads TGTGCCAGCAGTTCGCTCGGGACAGGGCGCGAAAAACTGTTTTTT. The encoded protein is CASSSLGTGREKLFF.

A few counts support this clonotype. The chain carries TRBV6-1 and TRBJ2-1, with a possible D match to TRBD2 (5 bases). This CDR3 contains 14 residues. Germline V gene lookup returns CDR1 MNHNS and CDR2 SASEGT. V shed 6 bases and J shed 3 bases, with 12 bases lying between them. DNA of the CDR3: TGTGCCAGCAGACCGGGAACTAACTACAATGAGCAGTTCTTC. Translated: CASRPGTNYNEQFF.

This clonotype turned up a few times. The chain uses TRBV28 and TRBJ2-2, with 7 bases that match TRBD1. Germline CDR1 and CDR2: MDHEN and SYDVKM. V gave up 10 bases and J gave up 3 bases; unmatched junction bases: 2. The length of the CDR3 is 12 residues. CDR3 sequence: CATDRDTGELFF. CDR3 nucleotide sequence: TGTGCCACCGACAGGGACACCGGGGAGCTGTTTTTT.

J is TRBJ2-7 and V is TRBV6-1; D uncertain. The CDR3 extends over 12 amino acids. V shed 6 bases and J shed 5 bases, with 11 bases lying between them. CDR1 and CDR2 from the germline V gene are MNHNS and SASEGT. The CDR3 DNA is TGTGCCAGCAGCCTTCTCGGCGACGAGCAGTACGTC. This encodes CASSLLGDEQYV.

The chain uses TRBV4-1 and TRBJ1-2; D gene ambiguous. This CDR3 is built from 14 residues. The germline V gene has CDR1 MGHRA and CDR2 YSYEKL. Trimming pared 1 base from V and 1 base from J, leaving 7 bases between. DNA of the CDR3: TGCGCCAGCAGCCAAGTAGGGAGTAACTATGGCTACACCTTC. Translated, it gives CASSQVGSNYGYTF.

The chain uses TRBV28 and TRBJ1-2, with TRBD1 identical over 7 bases. This CDR3 region has 16 residues. The V and J ends lost 2 bases and 4 bases, in that order; junction bases with no gene match: 10. The V gene's germline CDR1 is MDHEN and CDR2 SYDVKM. The CDR3 coding sequence is TGTGCCAGCAGTTTAAGAGGGACAGCTTCCTTCTATGGCTACACCTTC. Residues: CASSLRGTASFYGYTF.

The chain recombines TRBV27 with TRBJ2-7; TRBD2 matches 9 bases. There are 14 residues in the CDR3. The ends lost 4 bases at V and 3 bases at J; junction bases unmatched: 4. The germline V gene has CDR1 MNHEY and CDR2 SMNVEV (reference sequence). CDR3 in amino acids: CASSSETSGYEQYF. CDR3 in DNA: TGTGCCAGCAGTTCCGAGACTAGCGGCTACGAGCAGTACTTC.

J is TRBJ1-5 and V is TRBV12-3 or TRBV12-4, with D possibly TRBD1 on 5 matching bases. V lost 5 bases, J lost 2 bases, and 19 bases lay in between. The CDR3 has 17 amino acids. CDR3 nucleotide sequence: TGTGCCAGCAGTCCCCCGGGAGGGGCCTGGGGCAATCAGCCCCAGCATTTT. Translated, it gives CASSPPGGAWGNQPQHF.

The table lists this clonotype with many counts. The rearrangement uses TRBV30 and TRBJ1-5; maybe TRBD1 (6 bases). Trimming cost V 0 bases and J 7 bases, with 19 bases left between them. The germline CDR1 and CDR2 sequences are GTSNPN and SVGIG (reference sequence). The CDR3 extends over 16 amino acids. Written as DNA, the CDR3 is TGTGCCTGGAGTGTATGGACGCCAGGGGCGAGACAGCCCCAGCATTTT. Protein: CAWSVWTPGARQPQHF.

J is TRBJ2-3 and V is TRBV2, with D maybe TRBD2 (7 bases). Germline V gene data show CDR1 as SNHLY and CDR2 as FYNNEI. There are 15 residues in the CDR3. With 2 bases removed from V and 6 bases from J, the gap between germline ends came to 15 bases. Written as DNA, the CDR3 is TGTGCCAGCAGTGAACCAGGGGAGGGTGACGATACGCAGTATTTT. The encoded protein is CASSEPGEGDDTQYF.

This clonotype appeared many times. The rearrangement uses TRBV3-1 and TRBJ2-1; 9 bases map to TRBD2. J was trimmed by 12 bases and V by 1 base; bases with no gene match: 7. This CDR3 is built from 14 residues. CDR1 is LGHDT and CDR2 is YNNKEL in the germline V gene (reference sequence). The DNA for the CDR3 is TGTGCCAGCAGCCAAGGTCAACTAGCGGGTTTGCAGTTCTTC. It yields the protein CASSQGQLAGLQFF.

This clonotype showed up just a few times. The chain recombines TRBV12-5 with TRBJ2-3, with a possible D match to TRBD2 (6 bases). The CDR3 consists of 12 residues. Deletions cut 4 bases from V and 4 bases from J, with 6 bases between. Looked up from germline, CDR1 is LGHNT and CDR2 is FRNRAP. CDR3: CASGWGADTQYF. CDR3 DNA: TGTGCTAGTGGTTGGGGGGCAGATACGCAGTATTTT.

This clonotype was detected only once. The V call is TRBV25-1, the J call TRBJ1-6; D may be TRBD1 (6 bases). CDR3 length equals 17 residues. Germline V gene data show CDR1 as MGHDK and CDR2 as SYGVNS. Between the trimmed V and J ends, which lost 1 base and 8 bases, there was a span of 18 bases. Here the CDR3 reads CASSESESTGWDSPLHF. DNA for the CDR3: TGTGCCAGCAGTGAATCGGAATCTACAGGGTGGGATTCACCCCTCCACTTT.

In its sample, this clonotype was seen a few times. V and J are TRBV3-1 and TRBJ2-2; D gene ambiguous. The CDR3 extends over 16 amino acids. Germline V CDR1 and CDR2: LGHDT, YNNKEL (reference sequence). V lost 1 base to trimming and J lost 0 bases, with 9 bases between them. CDR3 nucleotides: TGTGCCAGCAGCCAAGTCAGTAGCCCGAACACCGGGGAGCTGTTTTTT. It encodes CASSQVSSPNTGELFF.

The chain uses TRBV2 and TRBJ1-4; tentative D call: TRBD1 (5 bases). The CDR3 is 15 residues long. V dropped 1 base and J dropped 3 bases, with 9 bases sitting between them. Germline loops: CDR1 SNHLY, CDR2 FYNNEI. CDR3 residues: CASSEGQGPNEKLFF. The CDR3 region has the DNA TGTGCCAGCAGTGAAGGGCAGGGCCCTAATGAAAAACTGTTTTTT.

The V call is TRBV28, the J call TRBJ2-7; no clear D gene. This CDR3 region has 14 residues. V was trimmed by 5 bases and J by 2 bases, leaving 13 bases between them. Germline V gene lookup returns CDR1 MDHEN and CDR2 SYDVKM. The CDR3 region is CASSVRPSPYEQYF. The CDR3 DNA reads TGTGCCAGCAGTGTGAGACCATCACCCTACGAGCAGTACTTC. The full variable domain, completed using reference TRBV28 and TRBJ2-7, is DVKVTQSSRYLVKRTGEKVFLECVQDMDHENMFWYRQDPGLGLRLIYFSYDVKMKEKGDIPEGYSVSREKKERFSLILESASTNQTSMYLCASSVRPSPYEQYFGPGTRLTVT.

This rearrangement joins TRBV6-5 to TRBJ2-1, with unresolved D. The germline CDR1 and CDR2 sequences are MNHEY and SVGAGI. The CDR3 totals 12 residues. V lost 1 base to trimming and J lost 8 bases, with 6 bases between them. The CDR3 region is CASSYYSDEQFF. The CDR3 nucleotides read TGTGCCAGCAGTTACTACTCCGATGAGCAGTTCTTC.

This clonotype was found many times. The chain joins TRBV15 to TRBJ2-7; D possibly uses TRBD1 or TRBD2 (6 bases each). This CDR3 is built from 15 residues. In germline, CDR1 is LNHNV, CDR2 YYDKDF (reference sequence). Trimming took off 5 bases at V and 2 bases at J, with 16 bases between the two ends. This chain's CDR3 is CATSELGGQAYEQYF. In DNA form, the CDR3 reads TGTGCCACCAGCGAGCTGGGGGGACAAGCCTACGAGCAGTACTTC. Using reference TRBV15 and TRBJ2-7 for the parts outside the CDR3, the full variable domain is DAMVIQNPRYQVTQFGKPVTLSCSQTLNHNVMYWYQQKSSQAPKLLFHYYDKDFNNEADTPDNFQSRRPNTSFCFLDIRSPGLGDTAMYLCATSELGGQAYEQYFGPGTRLTVT.

The sample holds many counts of this clonotype. The genes are TRBV24-1 and TRBJ1-1, with TRBD1 matching 7 bases. Germline CDR1 and CDR2: KGHDR and SFDVKD. With V trimmed by 4 bases and J by 1 base, 5 bases remained unmatched. The CDR3 loop spans 15 amino acids. For the CDR3, the DNA is TGTGCCACCAGTGAAAACAGGGGCAAGAACACTGAAGCTTTCTTT. Translation: CATSENRGKNTEAFF.

The genes are TRBV19 and TRBJ1-1; D is unresolved. The germline V and J ends were trimmed by 4 bases and 1 base, with 7 bases remaining between them. Germline CDR1 reads LNHDA; CDR2 reads SQIVND (reference sequence). The CDR3 contains 13 residues. The CDR3 here is CASSTVSNTEAFF. The CDR3 DNA sequence: TGTGCCAGTAGTACTGTTTCGAACACTGAAGCTTTCTTT.

The sample holds many counts of this clonotype. The chain combines TRBV20-1 with TRBJ1-1, with a possible D match to TRBD1 (5 bases). The germline gives CDR1 DFQATT, CDR2 SNEGSKA (reference sequence). Trimming left V 8 bases short and J 1 base short, with 11 bases between. The CDR3 is 12 residues long. The CDR3 spells CSPRGANTEAFF. The CDR3 nucleotides are TGCAGTCCTCGAGGGGCGAACACTGAAGCTTTCTTT.

V gene TRBV13 combines with J gene TRBJ2-1; 12 bases fit TRBD2. V shed 5 bases, J shed 0 bases, and the junction held 11 bases outside the gene matches. Germline CDR1 is PRHDT and CDR2 is FYEKMQ (reference sequence). This CDR3 comprises 19 residues. The CDR3 sequence is CASSPGTSGPRSSYNEQFF. CDR3 sequence (DNA): TGTGCCAGCAGCCCCGGGACTAGCGGGCCCCGGAGCTCCTACAATGAGCAGTTCTTC.

This clonotype turned up a few times. This rearrangement joins TRBV28 to TRBJ2-3; D gene ambiguous. Per germline, CDR1 MDHEN and CDR2 SYDVKM. Between the trimmed V and J ends, which lost 5 bases and 6 bases, there was a span of 9 bases. CDR3 size: 12 residues. This chain's CDR3 is CASSRLSDTQYF. The CDR3 nucleotides read TGTGCCAGCAGTCGTTTGTCGGATACGCAGTATTTT.

The V call is TRBV30, the J call TRBJ2-1; TRBD1 agrees at 7 bases. Looked up from germline, CDR1 is GTSNPN and CDR2 is SVGIG (reference sequence). The CDR3 consists of 13 residues. V lost 4 bases, J lost 8 bases, and 8 bases stayed unmatched. The DNA for the CDR3 is TGTGCCTGGATGGGGACAGTAAGGGATGAGCAGTTCTTC. Amino acids: CAWMGTVRDEQFF.